These 17 T cell receptor beta chains were all obtained from the same sample, sequenced in a study of shared clonotypes between healthy human individuals. This table comes from immunoSEQ multiplex PCR, and its TCRdb copy is limited to in-frame clones, with some not included. The sample has over 2 million clones, 90% to 95% seen once. What was sequenced was naive CD4+ T cells sorted from blood. Subset reported: CD45RA+ positively selected. These receptors all stem from a young man in good health.

V gene TRBV18 combines with J gene TRBJ2-1; 7 nucleotides agree with TRBD2. From germline, CDR1 is KGHSH and CDR2 LQKENI. The CDR3 consists of 15 residues. Trimming at V came to 1 base and at J to 8 bases, leaving 8 bases not matched to a gene. The CDR3 DNA reads as TGTGCCAGCTCACCACAGCGGGGAGTAATTCATGAGCAGTTCTTC. This encodes CASSPQRGVIHEQFF.

The chain joins TRBV14 to TRBJ1-2; D remains ambiguous. The V and J ends lost 7 bases and 7 bases respectively, with 13 bases between them. The CDR3 has 12 residues. Per germline, CDR1 SGHDN and CDR2 FVKESK. As DNA, the CDR3 is TGTGCCAGCAACGAGGAGGAGGGTGGCTACACCTTC. Protein sequence: CASNEEEGGYTF.

The rearrangement joins TRBV11-2 to TRBJ1-2, with a tentative D call TRBD1 (5 bases). Trimming pared 0 bases from V and 5 bases from J, leaving 19 bases between. The CDR3 is 17 residues long. Per germline, CDR1 SGHAT and CDR2 FQNNGV. CDR3 in amino acids: CASSLDLGGAVRYGYTF. DNA of the CDR3: TGTGCCAGCAGCTTAGATCTGGGGGGAGCGGTGCGGTATGGCTACACCTTC.

The chain uses TRBV10-3 and TRBJ1-6, with D maybe TRBD1 (6 bases). Germline CDR1 is ENHRY and CDR2 is SYGVKD. Trimming took off 3 bases at V and 1 base at J, with 13 bases between the two ends. The CDR3 has 17 residues. The CDR3 DNA sequence: TGTGCCATCAGTGATTTACAGGGAGGGTCCTATAATTCACCCCTCCACTTT. This gives the protein CAISDLQGGSYNSPLHF.

The rearrangement uses TRBV5-4 and TRBJ1-2, with 8 bases that match TRBD1. This CDR3 contains 15 residues. Trimming cost V 4 bases and J 4 bases; bases outside gene matches: 9. Germline values: CDR1 SGHNT, CDR2 YYREEE (reference sequence). CDR3 sequence (DNA): TGTGCCAGCAGCCACGGACAGGGAAAGGCCTATGGCTACACCTTC. This gives the protein CASSHGQGKAYGYTF.

This sequence joins TRBV6-5 and TRBJ2-7; no definite D call. Germline CDR1 and CDR2: MNHEY and SVGAGI. There are 14 residues in the CDR3. The germline V and J ends were trimmed by 0 bases and 7 bases, with 13 bases remaining between them. CDR3 loop: CASSYSTSSGEQYF. DNA for the CDR3: TGTGCCAGCAGTTACTCGACCTCTAGTGGGGAGCAGTACTTC.

The rearrangement joins TRBV5-1 to TRBJ2-7, with 12 bases aligning to TRBD2. CDR1 SGHRS and CDR2 YFSETQ come from the germline V gene. Trimming took 0 bases from V and 5 from J; bases not matched to a gene: 9. This CDR3 has 17 amino acids. The CDR3: CASSLGGTSGRAHEQYF. The DNA for the CDR3 is TGCGCCAGCAGCTTGGGTGGGACTAGCGGGCGCGCCCACGAGCAGTACTTC.

The chain uses TRBV7-3 and TRBJ2-2; TRBD2 is a possible D gene (6 bases). CDR1 is SGHTA, CDR2 FQGTGA, per germline. The CDR3 contains 16 residues. Trimming stripped 5 bases from V and 4 bases from J, with 17 bases between. The CDR3 sequence: CASSHEMGRSTGELFF. For the CDR3, the DNA is TGTGCCAGCAGCCACGAGATGGGGAGGAGCACCGGGGAGCTGTTTTTT.

CDR3 loop: CASMSTVNTEAFF. CDR3 coding DNA: TGTGCCAGCATGTCGACGGTTAACACTGAAGCTTTCTTT. V and J are TRBV28 and TRBJ1-1; D is unresolved. Deletions cut 7 bases from V and 2 bases from J, with 11 bases between. Germline CDR1 MDHEN, CDR2 SYDVKM. There are 13 residues in the CDR3. Supplemented by reference TRBV28 and TRBJ1-1, the full variable domain reads DVKVTQSSRYLVKRTGEKVFLECVQDMDHENMFWYRQDPGLGLRLIYFSYDVKMKEKGDIPEGYSVSREKKERFSLILESASTNQTSMYLCASMSTVNTEAFFGQGTRLTVV.

This chain uses TRBV10-2 with TRBJ1-2, with 7 bases that match TRBD1. The CDR3 is made up of 15 amino acids. The germline V gene has CDR1 WSHSY and CDR2 SAAADI. V gave up 8 bases and J gave up 7 bases; unmatched junction bases: 16. The CDR3 sequence is CASLPGQIVVGGYTF. CDR3 nucleotides: TGCGCCAGCCTACCGGGACAGATCGTCGTGGGTGGCTACACCTTC.

The chain's CDR3 is CAWARRGGSNQPQHF. The CDR3 nucleotides are TGTGCCTGGGCCCGGCGGGGGGGCAGCAATCAGCCCCAGCATTTT. The chain combines TRBV30 with TRBJ1-5; possible D gene TRBD1, 6 bases. The CDR3 covers 15 residues. Per the germline V gene, CDR1 is GTSNPN and CDR2 is SVGIG (reference sequence). V shed 5 bases and J shed 1 base, with 15 bases lying between them.

DNA of the CDR3: TGTGCCAGCAGTCCTCCGGGCCCTGGGGGCTACACCTTC. This gives the protein CASSPPGPGGYTF. The V call is TRBV27, the J call TRBJ1-2; D remains unclear. The length of the CDR3 is 13 residues. Germline V lookup: CDR1 MNHEY, CDR2 SMNVEV (reference sequence). With 5 bases removed from V and 8 bases from J, the gap between germline ends came to 15 bases.

This clone was observed a single time. The chain couples TRBV7-8 to TRBJ1-2; no definite D call. The germline V gene has CDR1 SGHVS and CDR2 FQNEAQ. This CDR3 has 13 residues. The V gene lost 4 bases and the J gene lost 4 bases, with 10 bases spanning the gap. This CDR3 reads CASSSPASYGYTF. The CDR3 nucleotides are TGTGCCAGCAGCTCGCCTGCTTCCTATGGCTACACCTTC. Looking up the rest from reference TRBV7-8 and TRBJ1-2 gives the full variable domain: GAGVSQSPRYKVAKRGQDVALRCDPISGHVSLFWYQQALGQGPEFLTYFQNEAQLDKSGLPSDRFFAERPEGSVSTLKIQRTQQEDSAVYLCASSSPASYGYTFGSGTRLTVV.

V usage is TRBV28 and J usage is TRBJ2-7; 7 bases match TRBD1. The CDR3 totals 16 residues. The junction had 11 bases not matched to a gene; V was cut back by 5 bases and J by 1 base. Germline V gives CDR1 MDHEN, CDR2 SYDVKM. The CDR3 is CASSPSGQLGSYEQYF. DNA for the CDR3: TGTGCCAGCAGTCCCTCGGGACAGTTAGGGTCCTACGAGCAGTACTTC.

This clone was counted once. The chain has TRBV19 and TRBJ2-5; D perhaps matches TRBD1 (6 bases). This CDR3 is 15 amino acids long. The germline CDR1 and CDR2 sequences are LNHDA and SQIVND (reference sequence). Between the trimmed V and J ends, which lost 2 bases and 5 bases, there was a span of 15 bases. Here the CDR3 DNA reads TGTGCCAGTAGTATACCCACAGGGAAGGGGGAGACCCAGTACTTC. This encodes CASSIPTGKGETQYF.

This rearrangement joins TRBV30 to TRBJ1-4; D perhaps matches TRBD1 (5 bases). In germline, CDR1 is GTSNPN, CDR2 SVGIG (reference sequence). The CDR3 contains 15 residues. The V end was cut by 0 bases, the J end by 4 bases, with 12 bases between. CDR3 sequence (DNA): TGTGCCTGGAGTGTTAAAGGGGCTGGTAATGAAAAACTGTTTTTT. Amino acid sequence: CAWSVKGAGNEKLFF.

The chain carries TRBV19 and TRBJ2-3, with TRBD2 matching 11 bases. The CDR3 sequence is 15 residues long. V lost 8 bases and J lost 3; bases outside the gene matches: 7. The germline CDR1 and CDR2 sequences are LNHDA and SQIVND (reference sequence). The CDR3 sequence is CASSLTSGTTDTQYF. The CDR3 DNA reads as TGTGCCAGTTCTTTGACTAGCGGGACAACAGATACGCAGTATTTT.